The 21 T cell receptor beta chains presented below share a single source sample, sequenced in a study of blood T cells in healthy people across ages. A second PCR, run for about 7 to 11 cycles, used a sample-barcoded 5' primer plus a J-beta primer mix. MiXCR, applied by TCRdb to the 5' RACE reads, yields one record per CDR3 protein. The data contain about 640,000 distinct CDR3 sequences, about 53% of them seen just once; the ten biggest clones take up over 30%. The specimen was blood. The receptors shown here come from a man in his fifties or sixties in good health.

CDR3 loop: CSAGQTNEKLFF. DNA of the CDR3: TGCAGTGCCGGCCAAACGAATGAAAAACTGTTTTTT. The chain uses TRBV20-1 and TRBJ1-4, with unresolved D. The V and J ends lost 6 bases and 5 bases respectively, with 10 bases between them. Per the germline V gene, CDR1 is DFQATT and CDR2 is SNEGSKA (reference sequence). The CDR3 runs 12 residues.

The J gene is TRBJ2-3, the V gene TRBV20-1; no firm D call. Trimming took off 2 bases at V and 2 bases at J, with 11 bases between the two ends. The CDR3 spans 14 residues. Per the germline V gene, CDR1 is DFQATT and CDR2 is SNEGSKA (reference sequence). The CDR3 region is CSARIPDITDTQYF. The DNA of the CDR3 is TGCAGTGCTAGAATTCCAGATATCACAGATACGCAGTATTTT.

As concerns this clonotype: Relative to the germline gene, one junction end is altered; a read error may explain this. The chain recombines TRBV4-1 with TRBJ2-6; 7 bases line up with TRBD1. The CDR3 loop spans 17 amino acids. Germline loops: CDR1 MGHRA, CDR2 YSYEKL. This chain's CDR3 is CASGQLGGRSGANVLTF. The CDR3 DNA reads as TGCGCCAGCGGCCAACTAGGGGGCCGTTCTGGGGCCAACGTCCTGACTTTC.

The chain uses TRBV5-6 and TRBJ1-2; D not certain. Per the germline V gene, CDR1 is SGHDT and CDR2 is YYEEEE. The V and J ends lost 4 bases and 4 bases respectively, with 11 bases between them. CDR3 length: 13 residues. For the CDR3, the DNA is TGTGCCAGCAGCCCCGAGGTCGGCTATGGCTACACCTTC. Amino acids: CASSPEVGYGYTF.

The V gene is TRBV15, the J gene TRBJ2-5, with TRBD2 identical over 11 bases. Germline values: CDR1 LNHNV, CDR2 YYDKDF (reference sequence). V shed 0 bases and J 5 bases; nucleotides not matched to a gene: 5. The CDR3 runs 16 residues. The CDR3: CATSRDGASGGETQYF. CDR3 in DNA: TGTGCCACCAGCAGAGATGGGGCTAGCGGGGGGGAGACCCAGTACTTC.

This rearrangement joins TRBV11-3 to TRBJ1-2; maybe TRBD1 (5 bases). The CDR3 covers 15 residues. V dropped 5 bases and J dropped 5 bases, with 18 bases sitting between them. Germline CDR1 is SGHNT and CDR2 is YENEEA. The DNA of the CDR3 is TGTGCCAGCAGCCCTCTGGGGGGAACTCATTATGGCTACACCTTC. Translation gives CASSPLGGTHYGYTF.

The rearrangement uses TRBV6-2 or TRBV6-3 and TRBJ2-7; no firm D call. Trimming left V 5 bases short and J 3 bases short, with 11 bases between. CDR1 is MNHEY and CDR2 is SVGEGT in the germline V gene. The CDR3 spans 13 residues. As DNA, the CDR3 is TGTGCCAGCAGTAGCCCCCACCTCTACGAGCAGTACTTC. This translates into CASSSPHLYEQYF.

The table lists this clonotype with a few counts. V gene TRBV2 combines with J gene TRBJ1-6, with 8 bases fitting TRBD1. CDR3 length: 15 amino acids. CDR1 is SNHLY, CDR2 FYNNEI, per germline. Trimming removed 9 bases from V and 6 bases from J; junction bases left unmatched: 10. This CDR3 is CASSAQGAGNSPLHF. In nucleotides, the CDR3 is TGTGCCAGTTCAGCTCAGGGGGCCGGTAATTCACCCCTCCACTTT. Looking up the rest from reference TRBV2 and TRBJ1-6 gives the full variable domain: EPEVTQTPSHQVTQMGQEVILRCVPISNHLYFYWYRQILGQKVEFLVSFYNNEISEKSEIFDDQFSVERPDGSNFTLKIRSTKLEDSAMYFCASSAQGAGNSPLHFGNGTRLTVT.

As DNA, the CDR3 is TGTGCCAGCAGCCAAGATACGATTTCATCCTCAACCTACAATGAGCAGTTCTTC. Residues: CASSQDTISSSTYNEQFF. V gene TRBV4-2 combines with J gene TRBJ2-1, with D hard to call. CDR3 size: 18 residues. Germline loops: CDR1 LGHNA, CDR2 YNFKEQ. The ends were cut back, 0 bases at V and 2 bases at J, with 17 bases in the middle.

V and J are TRBV3-1 and TRBJ2-7; no definite D call. The better agreement between TRBJ2-5 and the DNA end casts doubt on the J call. CDR3 size: 13 residues. From germline, CDR1 is LGHDT and CDR2 YNNKEL (reference sequence). CDR3 sequence: CASLKGAGETQYF. The CDR3 nucleotides read TGTGCCAGTCTTAAGGGTGCCGGGGAGACCCAGTACTTC.

This clonotype has more than one count but fewer than ten. This chain connects TRBV12-3 or TRBV12-4 to TRBJ2-3; 10 positions agree with TRBD2. CDR3 length: 15 residues. The V segment lost 5 bases and the J segment 4 bases; nucleotides outside the gene matches: 6. The DNA of the CDR3 is TGTGCCAGCAGTGCCCAAAGCGGGGGGGCAGATACGCAGTATTTT. Translation: CASSAQSGGADTQYF.

V is TRBV6-5 and J is TRBJ2-3; 7 bases align to TRBD2. This CDR3 is 15 amino acids long. The trim removed 5 bases at V and 4 bases at J, leaving 9 bases unmatched. From germline, CDR1 is MNHEY and CDR2 SVGAGI. The CDR3 DNA is TGTGCCAGCAGTGCCGTAGCGGGTGTCCCAGATACGCAGTATTTT. As protein: CASSAVAGVPDTQYF.

This clonotype was observed at least ten times. A much larger clone is a single base away; this may be a read error. This chain joins TRBV2 and TRBJ2-5, with 7 positions matching TRBD2. Germline lookup yields CDR1 SNHLY and CDR2 FYNNEI. This CDR3 spans 15 amino acids. With 6 bases clipped from V and 5 bases from J, the junction kept 12 bases outside the gene matches. The DNA for the CDR3 is TGTGCCAGCAGCCCAGGACGAGCGGGGTCGGAGACCCAGTACTTC. Translating gives CASSPGRAGSETQYF.

The rearrangement joins TRBV3-1 to TRBJ2-5, with 14 bases identical to TRBD2. The CDR3 runs to 18 residues. V trimming: 4 bases; J trimming: 0 bases; junction bases outside the gene matches: 7. In germline, CDR1 is LGHDT, CDR2 YNNKEL (reference sequence). CDR3 protein: CASSRGLAGGRDQETQYF. CDR3 DNA: TGTGCCAGCAGCCGAGGACTAGCGGGGGGCCGGGACCAAGAGACCCAGTACTTC.

This clonotype was detected only a few times. The chain is built from TRBV15 and TRBJ2-5, with TRBD2 matching over 9 bases. With the DNA end fitting TRBJ2-7 better, the J assignment may be wrong. Germline-derived CDR1 and CDR2 are LNHNV and YYDKDF (reference sequence). There are 15 residues in the CDR3. In DNA form, the CDR3 reads TGTGCCACCAGCAGAGATCGGACTAGCGTGTTCGAGCAGTACTTC. It codes for CATSRDRTSVFEQYF.

This clonotype has more than one count but fewer than ten. The J gene is TRBJ2-7, the V gene TRBV6-1; D gene uncertain. This CDR3 has 14 residues. Trimming left V 2 bases short and J 6 bases short, with 14 bases between. Germline loops: CDR1 MNHNS, CDR2 SASEGT. CDR3 nucleotides: TGTGCCAGCAGTGAATCTGGGATGACGGGCGAGCAGTACTTC. Its translation is CASSESGMTGEQYF.

Turning to this clonotype: Relative to the germline gene, one junction end is altered; a read error may explain this. This chain connects TRBV6-6 to TRBJ2-7; 7 nucleotides line up with TRBD2. The V gene's germline CDR1 is MNHNY and CDR2 SVGAGI (reference sequence). This CDR3 has 15 amino acids. The CDR3 sequence: CASLNWGGTSYEQYF. The CDR3 DNA is TGCGCCAGCCTTAACTGGGGGGGGACCTCCTACGAGCAGTACTTC.

In its sample, this clonotype was seen a few times. The chain carries TRBV28 and TRBJ2-2; 9 nucleotides align to TRBD1. This CDR3 has 17 amino acids. Unmatched junction bases numbered 17, after V lost 8 bases and J lost 7 bases. Germline CDR1 reads MDHEN; CDR2 reads SYDVKM. The CDR3 here is CASREPRDRAMNGELFF. The DNA of the CDR3 is TGTGCCAGCCGAGAACCCCGGGACAGGGCAATGAACGGGGAGCTGTTTTTT.

The rearrangement links TRBV27 to TRBJ2-1, with D tentatively TRBD2 (6 bases). V was trimmed by 8 bases and J by 8 bases, leaving 25 bases between them. CDR1 and CDR2 (germline): MNHEY, SMNVEV (reference sequence). The CDR3 runs to 16 residues. This chain's CDR3 is CASLDIGGTSLDEQFF. DNA of the CDR3: TGTGCCAGCCTCGATATTGGGGGTACTAGCCTGGATGAGCAGTTCTTC.

V and J are TRBV20-1 and TRBJ2-7; 7 nucleotides align to TRBD1. V lost 4 bases to trimming and J lost 7 bases; unmatched junction nucleotides: 13. Per germline, CDR1 DFQATT and CDR2 SNEGSKA (reference sequence). The CDR3 runs to 14 residues. The DNA of the CDR3 is TGCAGTGCTAAAATCCGCGGACAGGAATATGAGCAGTACTTC. Protein sequence: CSAKIRGQEYEQYF.

This clonotype was counted a few times. The chain uses TRBV20-1 and TRBJ2-4, with 13 bases aligning to TRBD2. The CDR3 runs 15 residues. Trimming removed 1 base from V and 14 bases from J; junction bases left unmatched: 11. The germline gives CDR1 DFQATT, CDR2 SNEGSKA (reference sequence). The CDR3 here is CSARAVLAGGPSEYF. The CDR3 coding sequence is TGCAGTGCTAGAGCCGTACTAGCGGGGGGGCCATCGGAGTACTTC.